Presented here are 10 T cell receptor beta chains from one specimen sequenced in a study of siplizumab effects on memory and regulatory T cells. Profiling relied on immunoSEQ multiplex PCR, and the TCRdb table lists in-frame clones only, not all of them. The data hold some 100,000 clones, with 75% to 95% observed a single time. Material: CD4+ T cells sorted from blood. The receptors here all came from a human donor in good health. Some clones in this sample may be carry-over from other donors' samples.

The CDR3 DNA sequence: TGTGCCAGCAGCTTGGGAATAGCGGGGGGCTCCTACGAGCAGTACTTC. It specifies CASSLGIAGGSYEQYF. This rearrangement joins TRBV5-5 to TRBJ2-7, with 10 bases fitting TRBD2. With 0 bases clipped from V and 0 bases from J, the junction kept 3 bases outside the gene matches. The CDR3 is 16 residues long. The germline V gene encodes CDR1 SGHKS and CDR2 YYEKEE (reference sequence).

Note on this clone: One junction end disagrees with the germline gene, perhaps due to a read error. The rearrangement uses TRBV6-1 and TRBJ2-3, with 10 bases identical to TRBD2. CDR3 length equals 16 residues. Germline V CDR1 and CDR2: MNHNS, SASEGT. In DNA form, the CDR3 reads TGTGCCAGCAATGAACTGACTAGCGGGCGTCCAGATACGCAGTATTTT. As protein: CASNELTSGRPDTQYF.

Only a few counts were recorded for this clone. The chain has TRBV2 and TRBJ1-5; the D gene is possibly TRBD1 (6 bases). V lost 6 bases, J lost 6 bases, and 12 bases lay in between. The germline gives CDR1 SNHLY, CDR2 FYNNEI. The CDR3 extends over 13 amino acids. CDR3 loop: CASSGGQRQPQHF. Here the CDR3 DNA reads TGTGCCAGCAGCGGAGGACAGCGTCAGCCCCAGCATTTT. Filled out from reference TRBV2 and TRBJ1-5, the complete variable domain reads EPEVTQTPSHQVTQMGQEVILRCVPISNHLYFYWYRQILGQKVEFLVSFYNNEISEKSEIFDDQFSVERPDGSNFTLKIRSTKLEDSAMYFCASSGGQRQPQHFGDGTRLSIL.

The rearrangement uses TRBV7-3 and TRBJ2-5; 7 nucleotides align to TRBD2. CDR1 and CDR2 from the germline V gene are SGHTA and FQGTGA. Germline trimming cut 2 bases from V and 5 bases from J; bases unmatched to any gene: 2. The CDR3 length is 13 residues. CDR3 nucleotides: TGTGCCAGCAGCTTAGGGGAGGGGGAGACCCAGTACTTC. This translates into CASSLGEGETQYF.

V is TRBV10-2 and J is TRBJ2-7, with a possible D match to TRBD2 (5 bases). The CDR3 extends over 15 amino acids. Germline V gene sequence: CDR1 WSHSY, CDR2 SAAADI. V shed 2 bases and J shed 4 bases, with 15 bases lying between them. The CDR3 loop is CASSEPATSRYEQYF. The CDR3 DNA follows: TGCGCCAGCAGTGAGCCGGCCACTAGTAGGTACGAGCAGTACTTC.

The chain is built from TRBV6-5 and TRBJ2-3, with TRBD2 matching 10 bases. Trimming cost V 8 bases and J 10 bases; bases outside gene matches: 9. The germline CDR1 and CDR2 sequences are MNHEY and SVGAGI. CDR3 length: 13 residues. DNA for the CDR3: TGTGCCAGCCGGAGCGGGAGGGATGGTGCGCAGTATTTT. Translation gives CASRSGRDGAQYF.

V gene TRBV6-1 combines with J gene TRBJ2-3; D is unclear. CDR1 is MNHNS, CDR2 SASEGT, per germline. The V end was cut by 2 bases, the J end by 2 bases, with 5 bases between. The CDR3 covers 13 residues. CDR3 coding DNA: TGTGCCAGCAGTGAACTGGTCACAGATACGCAGTATTTT. This codes for CASSELVTDTQYF.

This clone was found once. The V gene is TRBV11-3, the J gene TRBJ2-1, with a weak D call TRBD1 (6 bases). Germline V gene lookup returns CDR1 SGHNT and CDR2 YENEEA. Trimming pared 1 base from V and 3 bases from J, leaving 10 bases between. This CDR3 region has 15 residues. In DNA, the CDR3 is TGTGCCAGCAGCTTAGGTGGGGGCCGCTACAATGAGCAGTTCTTC. Its translation is CASSLGGGRYNEQFF.

This sequence joins TRBV7-9 and TRBJ1-5, with TRBD1 identical over 8 bases. Germline V lookup: CDR1 SEHNR, CDR2 FQNEAQ (reference sequence). The ends lost 5 bases at V and 2 bases at J; junction bases unmatched: 2. This CDR3 region has 14 residues. Here the CDR3 DNA reads TGTGCCAGCAGCCTGACAGGGGGCAATCAGCCCCAGCATTTT. Translated: CASSLTGGNQPQHF. The full variable domain, its missing parts supplied by reference TRBV7-9 and TRBJ1-5, is DTGVSQNPRHKITKRGQNVTFRCDPISEHNRLYWYRQTLGQGPEFLTYFQNEAQLEKSRLLSDRFSAERPKGSFSTLEIQRTEQGDSAMYLCASSLTGGNQPQHFGDGTRLSIL.

This chain links TRBV28 with TRBJ2-1, with 8 bases aligning to TRBD2. J lost 2 bases, V lost 4 bases, and 7 bases had no gene match. This CDR3 is 16 amino acids long. Germline V lookup: CDR1 MDHEN, CDR2 SYDVKM. The CDR3 nucleotides are TGTGCCAGCAGTTCGTATAGCGGGGAAGCCTACAATGAGCAGTTCTTC. Translating gives CASSSYSGEAYNEQFF.